This T cell receptor beta chain originates from a study of Ad26.COV2.S vaccination and SARS-CoV-2 variants. Whole-study context: This donor came from the COV1001 trial of Ad26.COV2.S.

Treatment here: roughly 18 received Ad26.COV2.S at low or high dose, single or two shots; about 5 received placebo; per-sample allocation not given. The samples date from day 63 after the first vaccine or placebo injection. Germline V gene sequence: CDR1 SNHLY, CDR2 FYNNEI. The CDR3 runs 15 residues. Losses at the gene ends were 0 bases for V and 7 bases for J; bases not matched to a gene: 6. Produced via immunoSEQ multiplex PCR; TCRdb's table is partial and in-frame only. The data hold a few hundred thousand clones, with 88% observed a single time. Sequencing used peripheral blood, obtained in a trial of Ad26.COV2.S vaccine versus placebo. The rearrangement uses TRBV2 and TRBJ2-1, with TRBD2 matching over 7 bases. The TCR comes from a person aged 18-60 years who received the Ad26.COV2.S COVID-19 vaccine or a placebo. The CDR3 sequence is CASSEAPQGGNEQFF. In nucleotides, the CDR3 is TGTGCCAGCAGTGAAGCGCCTCAGGGAGGGAATGAGCAGTTCTTC. Using reference TRBV2 and TRBJ2-1 for the parts outside the CDR3, the full variable domain is EPEVTQTPSHQVTQMGQEVILRCVPISNHLYFYWYRQILGQKVEFLVSFYNNEISEKSEIFDDQFSVERPDGSNFTLKIRSTKLEDSAMYFCASSEAPQGGNEQFFGPGTRLTVL.